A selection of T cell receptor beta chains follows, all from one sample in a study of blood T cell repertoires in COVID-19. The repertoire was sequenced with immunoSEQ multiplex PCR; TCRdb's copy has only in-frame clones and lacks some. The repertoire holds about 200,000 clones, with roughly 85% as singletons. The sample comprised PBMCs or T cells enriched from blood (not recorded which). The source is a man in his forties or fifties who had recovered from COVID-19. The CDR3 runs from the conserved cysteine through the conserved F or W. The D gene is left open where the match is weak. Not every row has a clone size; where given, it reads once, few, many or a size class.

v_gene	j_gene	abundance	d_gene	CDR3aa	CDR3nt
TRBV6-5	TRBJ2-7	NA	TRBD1	CASSPGQESYEQYF	TGTGCCAGTTCGCCGGGACAGGAATCCTACGAGCAGTACTTC
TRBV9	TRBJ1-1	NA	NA	CASSVGAGETEAFF	TGTGCCAGCAGCGTGGGGGCTGGGGAGACTGAAGCTTTCTTT
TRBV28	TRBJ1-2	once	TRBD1	CASSLFSTDQGALYGYTF	TGTGCCAGCAGTTTATTCTCCACGGATCAGGGGGCCCTCTATGGCTACACCTTC
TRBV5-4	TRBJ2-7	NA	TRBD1	CASSLGEQGPPYEQYF	TGTGCCAGCAGCTTGGGGGAACAGGGGCCCCCCTACGAGCAGTACTTC
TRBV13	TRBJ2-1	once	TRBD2	CASSTKTSGKWYEQFF	TGTGCCAGCAGCACCAAGACTAGCGGGAAGTGGTATGAGCAGTTCTTC
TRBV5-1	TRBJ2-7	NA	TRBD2	CASSLRLAGGWSEQYF	TGCGCCAGCAGCTTACGACTAGCGGGAGGATGGTCGGAGCAGTACTTC
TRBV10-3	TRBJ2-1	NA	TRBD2	CAISGREGLEQFF	TGTGCCATCAGTGGGCGGGAGGGACTTGAGCAGTTCTTC
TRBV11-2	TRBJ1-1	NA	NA	CASSSNTVVAEAFF	TGTGCCAGCAGCTCTAATACGGTCGTTGCTGAAGCTTTCTTT
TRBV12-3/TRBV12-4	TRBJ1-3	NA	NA	CASRLSGNTIYF	TGTGCCAGCAGACTCTCTGGAAACACCATATATTTT
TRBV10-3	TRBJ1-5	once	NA	CAISEGVGGQPQHF	TGTGCCATCAGTGAGGGGGTCGGGGGACAGCCCCAGCATTTT
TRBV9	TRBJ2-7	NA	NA	CASSVGQASYEQYF	TGTGCCAGCAGCGTAGGGCAGGCTTCCTACGAGCAGTACTTC
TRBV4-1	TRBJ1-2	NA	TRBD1	CASSRRQGREGYGYTF	TGCGCCAGCAGCCGCCGACAGGGGAGAGAGGGCTATGGCTACACCTTC
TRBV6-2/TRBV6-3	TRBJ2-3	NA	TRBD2	CASSAGLAVTDTQYF	TGTGCCAGCAGTGCAGGACTAGCGGTCACAGATACGCAGTATTTT
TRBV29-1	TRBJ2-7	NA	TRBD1	CSVHGQAYEQYF	TGCAGCGTTCATGGACAGGCCTACGAGCAGTACTTC
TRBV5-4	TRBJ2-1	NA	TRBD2	CASSLKVGGSSDEQFF	TGTGCCAGCAGCTTGAAAGTGGGCGGGAGTTCTGATGAGCAGTTCTTC
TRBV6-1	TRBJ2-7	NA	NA	CASSDLYEQYF	TGTGCCAGCAGTGATCTGTACGAGCAGTACTTC
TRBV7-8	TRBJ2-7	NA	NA	CASSLARQNEQYF	TGTGCCAGCAGCTTAGCCAGACAGAACGAGCAGTACTTC
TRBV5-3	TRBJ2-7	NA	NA	CARSKGPAYEQYF	TGTGCCAGAAGCAAGGGGCCCGCCTACGAGCAGTACTTC
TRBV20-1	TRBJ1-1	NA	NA	CSARARDRAFF	TGCAGTGCTAGAGCGAGGGATAGGGCTTTCTTT
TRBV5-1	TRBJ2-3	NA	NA	CASSLEGYTDTQYF	TGCGCCAGCAGCTTGGAGGGGTACACAGATACGCAGTATTTT
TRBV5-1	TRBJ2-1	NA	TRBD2	CASSLGFSGRLVGKNEQFF	TGCGCCAGCAGCTTGGGTTTTAGCGGGAGGCTGGTAGGGAAAAATGAGCAGTTCTTC
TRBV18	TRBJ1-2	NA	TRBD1	CASSPRTGESYTF	TGTGCCAGCTCACCTCGGACAGGGGAAAGCTACACCTTC
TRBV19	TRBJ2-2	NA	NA	CASSTKQGPGELFF	TGTGCCAGTAGTACAAAACAGGGACCCGGGGAGCTGTTTTTT
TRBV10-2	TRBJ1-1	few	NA	CASNTAEGNTEAFF	TGCGCCAGCAATACAGCGGAGGGGAACACTGAAGCTTTCTTT
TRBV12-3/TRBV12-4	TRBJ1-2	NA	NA	CASSRTRTYGYTF	TGTGCCAGCAGTAGGACAAGGACCTATGGCTACACCTTC
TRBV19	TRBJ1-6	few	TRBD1	CASSIPGTGETNSPLHF	TGTGCCAGTAGTATCCCCGGGACAGGGGAAACGAATTCACCCCTCCACTTT
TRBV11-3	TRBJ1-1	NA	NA	CASSLEAGWTEAFF	TGTGCCAGCAGCTTAGAGGCAGGGTGGACTGAAGCTTTCTTT
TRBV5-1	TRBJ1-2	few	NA	CASTKGEANYGYTF	TGCGCCAGCACCAAGGGGGAAGCTAACTATGGCTACACCTTC
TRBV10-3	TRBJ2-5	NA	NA	CAISDRTSQETQYF	TGTGCCATCAGTGACCGTACTAGTCAAGAGACCCAGTACTTC
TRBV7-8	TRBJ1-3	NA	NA	CASSLARDTTGNTIYF	TGTGCCAGCAGCTTAGCGAGGGATACTACTGGAAACACCATATATTTT
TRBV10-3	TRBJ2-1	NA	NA	CAISRTRFEQFF	TGTGCCATCAGCCGAACTAGATTTGAGCAGTTCTTC
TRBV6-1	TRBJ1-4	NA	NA	CASSDDVEKEKLFF	TGTGCCAGCAGTGACGACGTGGAGAAGGAAAAACTGTTTTTT
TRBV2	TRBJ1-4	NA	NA	CASAVSPNEKLFF	TGTGCCAGCGCAGTATCTCCGAATGAAAAACTGTTTTTT
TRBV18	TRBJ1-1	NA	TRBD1	CASSPNTGAAFF	TGTGCCAGCTCACCAAACACAGGGGCAGCTTTCTTT
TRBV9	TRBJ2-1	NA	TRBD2	CASSATGGTLIEQFF	TGTGCCAGCAGCGCAACCGGGGGGACCCTCATTGAGCAGTTCTTC
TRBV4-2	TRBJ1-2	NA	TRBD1	CASSQRTGTGGLSDYGYTF	TGTGCCAGCAGCCAACGTACAGGGACAGGGGGCCTTAGTGACTATGGCTACACCTTC
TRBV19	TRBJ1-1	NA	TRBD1	CASSIRQGALNTEAFF	TGTGCCAGTAGTATCAGACAGGGGGCTTTGAACACTGAAGCTTTCTTT
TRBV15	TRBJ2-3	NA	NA	CATSMTGTDTQYF	TGTGCCACCAGCATGACAGGCACAGATACGCAGTATTTT
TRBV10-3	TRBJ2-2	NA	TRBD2	CAIRGEAGGPDGELFF	TGTGCCATCAGAGGTGAAGCGGGAGGGCCTGATGGGGAGCTGTTTTTT
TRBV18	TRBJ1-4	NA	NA	CASSPPAGGQKLFF	TGTGCCAGCTCACCACCTGCCGGCGGCCAAAAACTGTTTTTT
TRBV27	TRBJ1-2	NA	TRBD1	CASRRRQGSNGYTF	TGTGCCAGCAGGAGACGACAGGGATCCAATGGCTACACCTTC
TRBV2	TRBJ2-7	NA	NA	CASSKAGQGTYEQYF	TGTGCCAGCAGTAAAGCCGGCCAGGGCACCTACGAGCAGTACTTC
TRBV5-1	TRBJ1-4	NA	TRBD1	CASSLVQGAGEKLFF	TGCGCCAGCAGCTTAGTACAGGGGGCGGGTGAAAAACTGTTTTTT
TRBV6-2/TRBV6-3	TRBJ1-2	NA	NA	CASRPSSGESVGYTF	TGTGCCAGCAGGCCTTCTTCAGGGGAGTCGGTCGGCTACACCTTC
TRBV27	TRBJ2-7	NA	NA	CASSFALHRGGEQYF	TGTGCCAGCAGTTTTGCCCTTCACAGGGGAGGCGAGCAGTACTTC
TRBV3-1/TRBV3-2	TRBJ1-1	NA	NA	CASTTISGTTFF	TGTGCCAGCACCACAATTTCGGGGACAACTTTCTTT
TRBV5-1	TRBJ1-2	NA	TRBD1	CASSLDPGTVRSYGYTF	TGCGCCAGCAGCTTGGACCCCGGGACAGTACGATCCTATGGCTACACCTTC
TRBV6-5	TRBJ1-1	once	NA	CASQPGGARTEAFF	TGTGCCAGCCAACCGGGGGGGGCCCGCACTGAAGCTTTCTTT
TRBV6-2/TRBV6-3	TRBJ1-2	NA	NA	CASSSPDRYYGYTF	TGTGCCAGCAGTTCGCCGGACAGATACTATGGCTACACCTTC
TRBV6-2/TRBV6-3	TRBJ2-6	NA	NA	CASSYLVSGANVLTF	TGTGCCAGCAGTTACTTAGTCTCTGGGGCCAACGTCCTGACTTTC
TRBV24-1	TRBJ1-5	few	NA	CATSDPQGRGNQPQHF	TGTGCCACCAGTGACCCGCAGGGTCGGGGCAATCAGCCCCAGCATTTT
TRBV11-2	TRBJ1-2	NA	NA	CASSLDRLDSSYGYTF	TGTGCCAGCAGCTTAGATAGGCTGGACTCGTCCTATGGCTACACCTTC
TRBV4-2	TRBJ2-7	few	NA	CASSQMREPYEQYF	TGTGCCAGCAGCCAAATGAGGGAACCCTACGAGCAGTACTTC
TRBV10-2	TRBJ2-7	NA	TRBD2	CASSTSGKFYEQYF	TGCGCCAGCAGCACTAGCGGGAAGTTCTACGAGCAGTACTTC
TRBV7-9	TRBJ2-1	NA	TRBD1	CASSLVSRDRDHNEQFF	TGTGCCAGCAGCTTAGTAAGCCGGGACAGGGACCACAATGAGCAGTTCTTC
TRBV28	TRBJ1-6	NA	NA	CASSREAGSDSPLHF	TGTGCCAGCAGTCGTGAGGCGGGTTCGGATTCACCCCTCCACTTT
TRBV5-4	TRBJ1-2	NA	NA	CASSSQGLVYGYTF	TGTGCCAGCAGCTCCCAGGGTTTGGTCTATGGCTACACCTTC
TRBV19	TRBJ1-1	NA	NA	CASTDRNTEAFF	TGTGCCAGTACGGACAGGAACACTGAAGCTTTCTTT
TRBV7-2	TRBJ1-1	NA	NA	CASSLLTTNTEAFF	TGTGCCAGCAGCTTATTAACAACGAACACTGAAGCTTTCTTT